This T cell receptor (beta chain) was retrieved from a study of blood T cell repertoires in COVID-19. Background on the study: The cDNA or gDNA used as material had been derived from T cells, B-cell-depleted T cells, or PBMCs.

This clone appeared a few times. This CDR3 region has 14 residues. V was clipped by 0 bases and J by 5 bases, with 5 bases between them. The germline gives CDR1 MNHEY, CDR2 SMNVEV (reference sequence). Sequenced by immunoSEQ multiplex PCR; TCRdb stores in-frame clones only, minus some. The table shows roughly 300,000 clones, with roughly 80% occurring only once. The V gene is TRBV27, the J gene TRBJ1-6; the D is unclear. The clonotype originates from a human donor with COVID-19, enrolled during active disease. The donor label of this sample is uncertain. Input material: peripheral blood. The CDR3 DNA reads as TGTGCCAGCAGTTTATCGGGCAATAATTCACCCCTCCACTTT. This gives the protein CASSLSGNNSPLHF.